This T cell receptor (beta chain) comes out of a study of T cells in Graves' hyperthyroidism and ophthalmopathy. In this sample, this clonotype turned up many times. From RNA transcripts, TCR beta CDR3 regions were amplified. HTBI primers drove first-round RT-PCR of the TCR CDR3. MiXCR, run by TCRdb on the multiplex PCR reads, gives a single entry per CDR3 protein. In the table there are about 360,000 distinct CDR3 sequences, more than 20% of which are singletons. The sample comprised blood. This TCR was sampled from a middle-aged man with Graves' hyperthyroidism.

CDR3 region: CASSSGLGDNEQFF. Written as DNA, the CDR3 is TGTGCCAGCAGCTCGGGACTAGGGGACAATGAGCAGTTCTTC. This chain connects TRBV12-3 or TRBV12-4 to TRBJ2-1, with 8 positions matching TRBD2. With 6 bases clipped from V and 5 bases from J, the junction kept 6 bases outside the gene matches. The CDR3 spans 14 residues.